The clone carrying this T cell receptor (beta chain) was recorded many times. There were TCR beta CDR3 regions amplified from RNA transcripts. Primed by the HTBI set, a first-round RT-PCR was run on the TCR CDR3. MiXCR, applied by TCRdb to the multiplex PCR reads, yields one record per CDR3 protein. Among roughly 400,000 distinct CDR3 sequences, roughly 25% were seen once, and the ten largest hold less than 75%. The CDR3 is 15 residues long. Germline values: CDR1 SGHRS, CDR2 YFSETQ. The V end lost 5 bases, the J end lost 4 bases, and 16 bases lay between the germline ends. These data are taken from a study of T cells in Graves' hyperthyroidism and ophthalmopathy.

This sequence was found in a man aged 50 to 60 with Graves' hyperthyroidism. The chain employs TRBV5-1 and TRBJ2-1; D remains ambiguous. Sequencing was carried out using blood. CDR3 region: CASREDAGRYNEQFF. In DNA, the CDR3 is TGCGCCAGCAGAGAAGACGCAGGAAGATACAATGAGCAGTTCTTC.